This TCR beta chain was recorded in a study of tumor-infiltrating lymphocytes in localized non-small cell lung cancer (dated by TCRdb to the early 2020s). General notes on the study: Several histologies were represented in the cohort, which also included both smokers and never-smokers as well as patients whose samples were collected after neoadjuvant chemotherapy. In total, the ICON cohort consisted of over a hundred surgical patients with localized non-small cell lung cancer who had their tumors resected. TCR sequencing was one of several integrated assays, alongside flow cytometry, multiplex immunofluorescence, RNA-seq, exome sequencing and proteomics, applied to the same patients. Each patient contributed resected tumor tissue and uninvolved lung tissue from the same patient, described as non-adjacent to the tumor. A total of 60 or so patients were included in the paired tumor versus uninvolved lung comparison of immunoSEQ T-cell fraction. Broad study findings and their caveats: The TCR-derived T-cell fraction showed no difference between the flow cytometry-defined immunotypes IM1 (good prognosis) and IM2 (poor prognosis). Assay coverage differed among patients according to how much tissue was available, so only a subset of the cohort had TCR sequencing. Higher T cell infiltration in tumors than in uninvolved lung tissue was supported by TCRbeta sequencing, consistent with immunofluorescence CD3 counts. Because different pieces of the same tissue were used for different assays, technical variation could not be separated from intratumor heterogeneity.

Enrollment in ICON was initiated in early 2016, and the last patient was enrolled in 2018. In a subcohort of approximately 76 patients, fresh tumor and matched uninvolved tissue were collected for in-depth immune analyses, with TCR sequencing among those analyses. DNA for TCR sequencing was isolated from bulk tissue, and no cell sorting was done. The T-cell fraction in tumor and uninvolved lung tissue was obtained from TCR sequencing using the immunoSEQ assay. Per the original workflow: To analyze survival, patients were divided into a high T-cell fraction group (upper tertile) and a low T-cell fraction group (lower two tertiles), and the two groups were compared using a log-rank test. A signed-rank test was used to test differences in T-cell fraction between paired tumor and uninvolved lung samples. TCRdb took over this immuneACCESS table, retaining in-frame rearrangements with V and J assigned. Such tables are incomplete; in checked studies, under half of the missing clones stem from an unresolved V gene, and the remainder is unexplained. The V and J calls and clone size are taken from that table; D and trimming were inferred from the DNA. The sample yields about 10,000 clones; around 76% were counted once. The ten largest clones take up over 15% of the sample.

On this clone: Its antigen has not been determined. No per-base quality is available; no much larger clone lies one base away.

V is shortened by 1 base, J by 3 bases, and the region joining them spans 16 bases. There are 17 amino acids in the CDR3, from cysteine to phenylalanine inclusive. Kept here is only the CDR3 DNA, which spans 51 bases and is read in frame from base 1. Via the germline V gene (reference sequence), CDR1 is SEHNR and CDR2 FQNEAQ. The chain was built from TRBV7-9 and TRBJ1-5, and the D gene may be TRBD1, 5 bases matching. This TCR was sampled from a human donor with non-small cell lung cancer. Sequencing was done on a sample of uninvolved lung tissue not adjacent to the tumor. The sequenced DNA is TGTGCCAGCAGCTTAGGGGGGACGGGGGTTCCCAATCAGCCCCAGCATTTT. This gives the protein CASSLGGTGVPNQPQHF.